This T cell receptor beta chain was documented in a study of shared clonotypes between healthy human individuals. For the study at large: There were three CD4 naive, three CD4 memory, two CD8 naive and one CD8 memory plates per donor.

Broader study findings: The naive CD4 repertoires of a few donors were compared, and 5% to 6.5% of clonotypes were shared.

Germline V lookup: CDR1 SGHRS, CDR2 YFSETQ. Deletions cut 0 bases from V and 2 bases from J, with 25 bases between. This CDR3 is built from 20 residues. Regarding this clone: Its antigen is as yet unknown.

Some clones are missing from TCRdb's copy, which holds only in-frame ones; the method was immunoSEQ multiplex PCR. Here the sample spans 2,500,000 or so clones, over 85% being singletons. This TCR was sampled from a man aged 18 to 35 in good health. Some clones in this sample may be carry-over from other donors' samples. The chain joins TRBV5-1 to TRBJ2-3, with a tentative D call TRBD1 (5 bases). Sequencing was done on a sample of naive CD4+ T cells from PBMCs. Subset of the sample: CD45RA+ positively selected. CDR3 sequence: CASSLARQTASYTFTDTQYF. The CDR3 DNA is TGCGCCAGCAGCTTGGCTAGACAGACTGCCTCTTATACCTTCACAGATACGCAGTATTTT.